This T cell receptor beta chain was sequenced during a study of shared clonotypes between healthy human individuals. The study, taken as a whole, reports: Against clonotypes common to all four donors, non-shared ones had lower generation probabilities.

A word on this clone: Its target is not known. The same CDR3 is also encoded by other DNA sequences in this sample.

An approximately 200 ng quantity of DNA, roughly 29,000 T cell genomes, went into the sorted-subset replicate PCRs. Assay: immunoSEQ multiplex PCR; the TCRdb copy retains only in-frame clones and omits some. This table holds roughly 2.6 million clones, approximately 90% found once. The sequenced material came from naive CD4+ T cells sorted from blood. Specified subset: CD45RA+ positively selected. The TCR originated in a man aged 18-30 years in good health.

The CDR3 sequence: CSVVWGETQYF. The CDR3 bases are TGCAGCGTTGTTTGGGGGGAGACCCAGTACTTC. This rearrangement joins TRBV29-1 to TRBJ2-5, with D perhaps assigned TRBD1 or TRBD2 (5 bases each). The CDR3 covers 11 residues. Trimming left V 4 bases short and J 5 bases short, with 8 bases between. The germline V gene has CDR1 SQVTM and CDR2 ANQGSEA.